Each of the 5 T cell receptor beta chains below was sequenced from the same sample in a study of cytomegalovirus exposure and HLA in healthy donors. PCR was performed using 60 Vbeta and 13 Jbeta primers. Measured with immunoSEQ multiplex PCR; TCRdb has only the in-frame clones, and not every one. In the table there are approximately 94,000 clones, 76% of which are singletons. Sequences were obtained from PBMCs. These receptor sequences come from a man aged 25-40 years in good health and CMV-seropositive.

This clone was counted only a few times. The V and J genes are TRBV6-1 and TRBJ1-3, with D tentatively TRBD1 (5 bases). The length of the CDR3 is 17 residues. With 4 bases removed from V and 0 bases from J, the gap between germline ends came to 16 bases. Germline V gene lookup returns CDR1 MNHNS and CDR2 SASEGT. The CDR3: CASSAAGGGLSGNTIYF. DNA for the CDR3: TGTGCCAGCAGTGCTGCCGGGGGGGGACTCTCTGGAAACACCATATATTTT.

V and J are TRBV2 and TRBJ2-3; possibly TRBD2 for D (5 bases). The CDR3 consists of 13 residues. Trimming cost V 7 bases and J 4 bases, with 12 bases left between them. Germline lookup yields CDR1 SNHLY and CDR2 FYNNEI. The CDR3 DNA follows: TGTGCCAGCACCGCGGACTCGCCAGATACGCAGTATTTT. Its translation: CASTADSPDTQYF. Supplemented by reference TRBV2 and TRBJ2-3, the full variable domain reads EPEVTQTPSHQVTQMGQEVILRCVPISNHLYFYWYRQILGQKVEFLVSFYNNEISEKSEIFDDQFSVERPDGSNFTLKIRSTKLEDSAMYFCASTADSPDTQYFGPGTRLTVL.

The chain is built from TRBV10-3 and TRBJ2-1; D not certain. The V gene lost 5 bases and the J gene lost 6 bases, with 8 bases spanning the gap. Germline assignment: CDR1 ENHRY and CDR2 SYGVKD. CDR3 length: 12 residues. CDR3 DNA: TGTGCCATCAGTAGCACTGCCAATGAGCAGTTCTTC. It is translated as CAISSTANEQFF.

J is TRBJ2-5 and V is TRBV5-6; 11 positions agree with TRBD2. V lost 4 bases, J lost 4 bases, and 6 bases stayed unmatched. Germline V gene lookup returns CDR1 SGHDT and CDR2 YYEEEE. CDR3 length: 15 amino acids. DNA of the CDR3: TGTGCCAGCAGCCAACCCCTAGCGGGGGGAGAGACCCAGTACTTC. It yields the protein CASSQPLAGGETQYF.

The V gene is TRBV29-1, the J gene TRBJ2-3; 11 bases map to TRBD1. The CDR3 runs 17 residues. The junction had 8 bases not matched to a gene; V was cut back by 2 bases and J by 1 base. Germline V gene lookup returns CDR1 SQVTM and CDR2 ANQGSEA. This chain's CDR3 is CSVEYGQGAVGTDTQYF. Here the CDR3 DNA reads TGCAGCGTTGAATACGGACAGGGGGCTGTGGGCACAGATACGCAGTATTTT.